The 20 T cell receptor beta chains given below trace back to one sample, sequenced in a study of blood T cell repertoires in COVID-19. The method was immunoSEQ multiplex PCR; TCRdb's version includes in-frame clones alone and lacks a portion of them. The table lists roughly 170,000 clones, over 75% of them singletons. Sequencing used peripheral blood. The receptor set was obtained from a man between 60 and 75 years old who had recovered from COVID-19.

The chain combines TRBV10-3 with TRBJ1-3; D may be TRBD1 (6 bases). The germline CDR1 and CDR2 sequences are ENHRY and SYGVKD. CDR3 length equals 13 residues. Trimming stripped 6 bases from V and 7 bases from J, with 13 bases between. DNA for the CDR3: TGTGCCATCAGCGCGTTGCAGGGGAACACCATATATTTT. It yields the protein CAISALQGNTIYF.

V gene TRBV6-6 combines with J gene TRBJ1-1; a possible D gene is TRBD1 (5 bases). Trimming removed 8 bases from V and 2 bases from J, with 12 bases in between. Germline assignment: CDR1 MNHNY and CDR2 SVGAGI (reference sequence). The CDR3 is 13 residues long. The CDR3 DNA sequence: TGTGCCAGCCGTCGTGGGGCAAACACTGAAGCTTTCTTT. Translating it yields CASRRGANTEAFF.

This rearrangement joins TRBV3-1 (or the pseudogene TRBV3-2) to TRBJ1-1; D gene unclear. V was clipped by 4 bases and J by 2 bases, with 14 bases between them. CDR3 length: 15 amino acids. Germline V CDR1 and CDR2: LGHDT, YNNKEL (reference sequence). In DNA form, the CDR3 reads TGTGCCAGCAGCCCTCGAGGGCCGGAAAACACTGAAGCTTTCTTT. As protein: CASSPRGPENTEAFF.

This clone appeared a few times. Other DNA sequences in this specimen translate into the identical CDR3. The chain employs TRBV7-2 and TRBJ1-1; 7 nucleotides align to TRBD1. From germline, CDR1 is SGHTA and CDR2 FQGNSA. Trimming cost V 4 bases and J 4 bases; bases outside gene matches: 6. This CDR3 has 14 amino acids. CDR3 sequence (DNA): TGTGCCAGCAGCTCGGACAGGCTGGGCACTGAAGCTTTCTTT. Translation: CASSSDRLGTEAFF. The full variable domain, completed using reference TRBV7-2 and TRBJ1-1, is GAGVSQSPSNKVTEKGKDVELRCDPISGHTALYWYRQSLGQGLEFLIYFQGNSAPDKSGLPSDRFSAERTGGSVSTLTIQRTQQEDSAVYLCASSSDRLGTEAFFGQGTRLTVV.

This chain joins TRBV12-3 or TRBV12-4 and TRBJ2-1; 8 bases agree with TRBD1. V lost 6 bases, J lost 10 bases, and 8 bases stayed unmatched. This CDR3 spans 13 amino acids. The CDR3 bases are TGTGCCAGCAGAGGGACAGGTTACAGGGAGCAGTTCTTC. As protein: CASRGTGYREQFF.

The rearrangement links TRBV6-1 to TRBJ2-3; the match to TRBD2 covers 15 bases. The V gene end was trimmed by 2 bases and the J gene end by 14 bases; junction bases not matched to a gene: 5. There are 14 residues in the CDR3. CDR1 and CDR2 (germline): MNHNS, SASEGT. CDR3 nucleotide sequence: TGTGCCAGCAGTGAACCCGGACTAGCGGGGGGGGTGTATTTT. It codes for CASSEPGLAGGVYF.

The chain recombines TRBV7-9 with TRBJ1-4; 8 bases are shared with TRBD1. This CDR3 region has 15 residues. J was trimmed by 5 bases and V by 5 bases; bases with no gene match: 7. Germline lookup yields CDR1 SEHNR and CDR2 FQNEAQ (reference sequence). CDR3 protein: CASSTRTGRNEKLFF. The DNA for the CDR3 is TGTGCCAGCAGCACTCGGACAGGGAGGAATGAAAAACTGTTTTTT.

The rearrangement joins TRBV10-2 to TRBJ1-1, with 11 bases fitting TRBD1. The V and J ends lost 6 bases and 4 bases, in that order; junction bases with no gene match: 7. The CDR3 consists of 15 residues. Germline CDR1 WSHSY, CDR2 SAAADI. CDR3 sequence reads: CASSQGQGASTEAFF. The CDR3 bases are TGCGCCAGCAGCCAAGGACAGGGGGCGAGCACTGAAGCTTTCTTT.

This CDR3 reads CASSTGQGIRNTGELFF. As DNA, the CDR3 is TGTGCCAGCAGCACGGGACAGGGAATACGGAACACCGGGGAGCTGTTTTTT. The gene calls are TRBV5-4 and TRBJ2-2; 9 bases match TRBD1. This CDR3 has 17 amino acids. The ends lost 4 bases at V and 1 base at J; junction bases unmatched: 8. Germline CDR1 is SGHNT and CDR2 is YYREEE (reference sequence).

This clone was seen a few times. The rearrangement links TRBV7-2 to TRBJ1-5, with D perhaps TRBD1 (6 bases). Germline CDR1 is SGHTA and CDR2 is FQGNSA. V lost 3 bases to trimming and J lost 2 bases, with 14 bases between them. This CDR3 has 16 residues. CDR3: CASSFIGGIGNQPQHF. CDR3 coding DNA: TGTGCCAGCAGCTTCATAGGGGGAATTGGCAATCAGCCCCAGCATTTT.

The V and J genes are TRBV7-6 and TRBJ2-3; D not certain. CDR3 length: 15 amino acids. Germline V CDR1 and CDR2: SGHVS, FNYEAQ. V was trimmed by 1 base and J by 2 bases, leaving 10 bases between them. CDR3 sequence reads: CASSLVVGFTDTQYF. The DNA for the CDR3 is TGTGCCAGCAGCTTAGTGGTTGGCTTCACAGATACGCAGTATTTT.

The CDR3 loop reads CASSQGLAGEVETQYF. CDR3 nucleotides: TGTGCCAGCAGCCAGGGACTAGCGGGGGAGGTAGAGACCCAGTACTTC. This chain uses TRBV7-9 with TRBJ2-5; 14 nucleotides align to TRBD2. V gave up 5 bases and J gave up 4 bases; unmatched junction bases: 6. Germline CDR1 SEHNR, CDR2 FQNEAQ (reference sequence). The CDR3 contains 16 residues.

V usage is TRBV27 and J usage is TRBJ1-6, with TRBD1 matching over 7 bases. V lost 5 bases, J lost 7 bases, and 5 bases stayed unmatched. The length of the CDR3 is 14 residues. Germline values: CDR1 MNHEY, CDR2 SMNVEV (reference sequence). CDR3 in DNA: TGTGCCAGCAGTGACAGGGCCCAAAATTCACCCCTCCACTTT. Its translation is CASSDRAQNSPLHF.

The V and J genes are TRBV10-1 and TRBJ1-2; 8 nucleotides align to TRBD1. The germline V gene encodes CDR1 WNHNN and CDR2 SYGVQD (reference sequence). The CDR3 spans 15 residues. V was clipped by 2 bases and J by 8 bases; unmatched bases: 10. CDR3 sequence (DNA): TGCGCCAGCAGTGAGAGTGGTGGACAGGGAGACGGCTACACCTTC. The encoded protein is CASSESGGQGDGYTF.

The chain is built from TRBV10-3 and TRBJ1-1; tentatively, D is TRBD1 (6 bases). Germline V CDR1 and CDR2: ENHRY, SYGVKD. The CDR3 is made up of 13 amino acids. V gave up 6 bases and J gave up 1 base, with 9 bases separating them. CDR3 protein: CAIRDRENTEAFF. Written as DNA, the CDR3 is TGTGCCATCAGGGACAGAGAGAACACTGAAGCTTTCTTT.

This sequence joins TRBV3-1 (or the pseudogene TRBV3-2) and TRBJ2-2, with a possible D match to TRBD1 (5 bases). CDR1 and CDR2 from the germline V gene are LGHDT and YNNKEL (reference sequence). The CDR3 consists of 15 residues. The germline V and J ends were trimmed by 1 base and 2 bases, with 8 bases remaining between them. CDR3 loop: CASSQVRVNTGELFF. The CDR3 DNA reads TGTGCCAGCAGCCAAGTCAGGGTAAACACCGGGGAGCTGTTTTTT.

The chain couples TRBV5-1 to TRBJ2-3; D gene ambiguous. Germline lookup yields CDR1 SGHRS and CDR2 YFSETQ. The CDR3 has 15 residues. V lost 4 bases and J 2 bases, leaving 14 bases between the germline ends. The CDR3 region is CASSPRPDHTDTQYF. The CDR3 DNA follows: TGCGCCAGCAGCCCTAGACCCGACCACACAGATACGCAGTATTTT. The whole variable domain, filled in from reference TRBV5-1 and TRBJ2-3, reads KAGVTQTPRYLIKTRGQQVTLSCSPISGHRSVSWYQQTPGQGLQFLFEYFSETQRNKGNFPGRFSGRQFSNSRSEMNVSTLELGDSALYLCASSPRPDHTDTQYFGPGTRLTVL.

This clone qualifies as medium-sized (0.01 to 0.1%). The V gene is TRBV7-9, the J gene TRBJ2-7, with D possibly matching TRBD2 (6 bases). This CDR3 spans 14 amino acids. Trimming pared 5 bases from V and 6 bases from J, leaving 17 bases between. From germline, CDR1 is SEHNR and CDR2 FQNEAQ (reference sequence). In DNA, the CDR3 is TGTGCCAGCAGCCCTCCGGGGGTCCCGGGCGAGCAGTACTTC. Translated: CASSPPGVPGEQYF.

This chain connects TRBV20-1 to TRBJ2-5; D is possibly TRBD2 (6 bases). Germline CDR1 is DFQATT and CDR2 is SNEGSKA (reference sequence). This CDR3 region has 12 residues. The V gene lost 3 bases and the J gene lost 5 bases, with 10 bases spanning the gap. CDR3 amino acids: CSASEGRETQYF. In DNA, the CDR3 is TGCAGTGCTAGTGAAGGGAGGGAGACCCAGTACTTC.

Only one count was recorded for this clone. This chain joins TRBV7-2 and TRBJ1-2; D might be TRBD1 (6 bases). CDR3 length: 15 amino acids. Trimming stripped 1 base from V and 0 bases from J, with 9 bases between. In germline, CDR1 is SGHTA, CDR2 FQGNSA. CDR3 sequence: CASSLVQGTNYGYTF. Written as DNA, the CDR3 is TGTGCCAGCAGCTTAGTCCAGGGGACTAACTATGGCTACACCTTC.